Listed here are 20 T cell receptor beta chains from one sample, sequenced in a study of OX40 agonist ivuxolimab in advanced cancers. Libraries were constructed by the immunoSEQ multiplex PCR assay. Not all clones reach the TCRdb copy of this immuneACCESS table, which keeps in-frame sequences only. Checked studies attribute under half of the gap to unresolved V genes and leave the rest unexplained. In all, the sample holds some 140,000 clones, and 90% of those were seen once. The top ten clonotypes cover less than 1.1% of the sample. Sequenced here: CD4+ or CD8+ T cells sorted from blood, sampled in a trial of the OX40 agonist ivuxolimab. These receptors came from an adult with an advanced solid tumor such as melanoma, head and neck, liver or kidney cancer.

The gene calls are TRBV4-2 and TRBJ2-5; D gene unclear. V gave up 1 base and J gave up 5 bases, with 8 bases separating them. CDR1 is LGHNA and CDR2 is YNFKEQ in the germline V gene. The CDR3 extends over 13 amino acids. CDR3 sequence: CASSQGDLETQYF. The CDR3 region has the DNA TGTGCCAGCAGCCAAGGTGACCTCGAGACCCAGTACTTC.

The chain links TRBV6-5 to TRBJ1-1; D is unresolved. Germline V CDR1 and CDR2: MNHEY, SVGAGI. The CDR3 spans 14 residues. V was shortened by 2 bases and J by 5 bases, with 12 bases between the two germline ends. Here the CDR3 DNA reads TGTGCCAGCAGTTACGGAGGGTTTTGGACTGAAGCTTTCTTT. It specifies CASSYGGFWTEAFF.

The chain carries TRBV9 and TRBJ2-3; 9 nucleotides match TRBD1. CDR3 size: 15 residues. V lost 3 bases to trimming and J lost 7 bases; unmatched junction nucleotides: 9. Germline assignment: CDR1 SGDLS and CDR2 YYNGEE. The CDR3 sequence is CASSDGTGSAHTQYF. CDR3 sequence (DNA): TGTGCCAGCAGCGATGGGACAGGGTCTGCGCATACGCAGTATTTT.

The rearrangement uses TRBV28 and TRBJ1-2, with D tentatively TRBD1 (5 bases). CDR1 is MDHEN and CDR2 is SYDVKM in the germline V gene. Trimming took 5 bases from V and 8 from J, leaving 15 bases between them. The CDR3 contains 13 residues. CDR3 amino acids: CASSPDGAEGYTF. The CDR3 nucleotides read TGTGCCAGCAGTCCGGACGGGGCGGAGGGCTACACCTTC.

This sequence joins TRBV11-1 and TRBJ1-2; D might be TRBD1 (6 bases). Germline V gives CDR1 SGHAT, CDR2 FQDESV (reference sequence). The CDR3 sequence is 14 residues long. V shed 6 bases and J shed 4 bases, with 15 bases lying between them. CDR3 sequence (DNA): TGTGCCAGCAGTTCAGCCGGGACAATCTATGGCTACACCTTC. Its protein product is CASSSAGTIYGYTF.

The V call is TRBV12-2, the J call TRBJ2-5; the table's D call, TRBD1, has no DNA check behind it. TRBV12-2 has pseudogene status. The CDR3 covers 21 residues. The CDR3 nucleotides read TGTGCAAGTCGCTTAGTTGGGCGCAAAGGACACCAAAAGGGCAGGCAAGAGACCCAGTACTTC. Translating gives CASRLVGRKGHQKGRQETQYF.

The rearrangement joins TRBV5-1 to TRBJ2-7; 9 nucleotides align to TRBD2. Germline trimming cut 5 bases from V and 2 bases from J; bases unmatched to any gene: 2. Germline V gene data show CDR1 as SGHRS and CDR2 as YFSETQ. The CDR3 is 13 residues long. CDR3 nucleotide sequence: TGCGCCAGCAGGATAGCGGGGGCCTACGAGCAGTACTTC. Protein sequence: CASRIAGAYEQYF. Together with reference TRBV5-1 and TRBJ2-7, the CDR3 gives the full variable domain: KAGVTQTPRYLIKTRGQQVTLSCSPISGHRSVSWYQQTPGQGLQFLFEYFSETQRNKGNFPGRFSGRQFSNSRSEMNVSTLELGDSALYLCASRIAGAYEQYFGPGTRLTVT.

This rearrangement joins TRBV2 to TRBJ2-5, with 8 bases fitting TRBD2. V gave up 3 bases and J gave up 11 bases; unmatched junction bases: 11. This CDR3 comprises 14 residues. CDR1 and CDR2 from the germline V gene are SNHLY and FYNNEI. This CDR3 reads CASSDTAGAKEQYF. The CDR3, as DNA: TGTGCCAGCAGTGATACAGCGGGAGCTAAGGAGCAGTACTTC.

The chain uses TRBV7-8 and TRBJ2-2, with TRBD2 matching 11 bases. Trimming cost V 5 bases and J 0 bases; bases outside gene matches: 5. Per the germline V gene, CDR1 is SGHVS and CDR2 is FQNEAQ. This CDR3 contains 17 residues. CDR3 sequence: CASSPRSGRANTGELFF. The CDR3 region has the DNA TGTGCCAGCAGCCCACGTAGCGGGAGGGCGAACACCGGGGAGCTGTTTTTT.

As DNA, the CDR3 is TGTGCCAGCAGCCAAGAATTGAGGGGCGAGCAGTACTTC. This encodes CASSQELRGEQYF. The J gene is TRBJ2-5, the V gene TRBV14; D is tentatively TRBD1 or TRBD2 (5 bases each). Near its end, the DNA agrees better with TRBJ2-7, so the J call may be wrong. The CDR3 has 13 amino acids. Germline V lookup: CDR1 SGHDN, CDR2 FVKESK.

This clone is a singleton in its sample. This chain links TRBV2 with TRBJ1-5; D is ambiguous. The CDR3 has 12 amino acids. Per germline, CDR1 SNHLY and CDR2 FYNNEI. With 5 bases removed from V and 7 bases from J, the gap between germline ends came to 9 bases. This CDR3 is CASSSDGQPQHF. In DNA form, the CDR3 reads TGTGCCAGCAGTTCGGACGGGCAGCCCCAGCATTTT.

V is TRBV6-1 and J is TRBJ2-3; D is uncertain. The CDR3 contains 15 residues. Germline V lookup: CDR1 MNHNS, CDR2 SASEGT. The V end lost 0 bases, the J end lost 6 bases, and 13 bases lay between the germline ends. CDR3 sequence reads: CASSEATRLWDTQYF. For the CDR3, the DNA is TGTGCCAGCAGTGAAGCAACTCGCCTGTGGGATACGCAGTATTTT.

The chain carries TRBV25-1 and TRBJ1-1; tentatively, D is TRBD1 (5 bases). This CDR3 is built from 14 residues. The germline V gene encodes CDR1 MGHDK and CDR2 SYGVNS. With 3 bases removed from V and 11 bases from J, the gap between germline ends came to 19 bases. Written as DNA, the CDR3 is TGTGCCAGCAGTGAGTCAGGGTCGGTTCGTTGGGCTTTCTTT. Translation: CASSESGSVRWAFF.

This rearrangement joins TRBV4-1 to TRBJ2-7; 8 bases match TRBD1. The V gene's germline CDR1 is MGHRA and CDR2 YSYEKL. The junction had 7 bases not matched to a gene; V was cut back by 4 bases and J by 5 bases. There are 14 residues in the CDR3. CDR3 in amino acids: CASSPRTGRNEQYF. Written as DNA, the CDR3 is TGCGCCAGCAGCCCCAGGACAGGGAGGAACGAGCAGTACTTC.

The chain recombines TRBV28 with TRBJ2-7, with TRBD1 matching 7 bases. Germline V gene data show CDR1 as MDHEN and CDR2 as SYDVKM. Losses at the gene ends were 6 bases for V and 0 bases for J; bases not matched to a gene: 11. This CDR3 region has 16 residues. This CDR3 reads CASSSTGFSSSYEQYF. The DNA for the CDR3 is TGTGCCAGCAGCTCGACAGGGTTCTCGAGCTCCTACGAGCAGTACTTC.

The chain has TRBV10-3 and TRBJ1-1, with D perhaps matching TRBD1 (6 bases). The CDR3 sequence is 14 residues long. CDR1 is ENHRY, CDR2 SYGVKD, per germline. Trimming removed 10 bases at V and 0 bases at J, with 15 bases between. CDR3 DNA: TGTGCCACACTAGACAGGAAAATGAACACTGAAGCTTTCTTT. This gives the protein CATLDRKMNTEAFF.

The chain carries TRBV18 and TRBJ1-5; no clear D gene. The CDR3 is 13 residues long. CDR1 and CDR2 from the germline V gene are KGHSH and LQKENI. Trimming took 2 bases from V and 6 from J, leaving 8 bases between them. CDR3 in amino acids: CASSPSDSQPQHF. CDR3 nucleotide sequence: TGTGCCAGCTCACCATCGGATAGTCAGCCCCAGCATTTT.

This chain links TRBV19 with TRBJ2-7; 8 bases map to TRBD2. This CDR3 is 13 amino acids long. Germline-derived CDR1 and CDR2 are LNHDA and SQIVND (reference sequence). With V trimmed by 4 bases and J by 7 bases, 6 bases remained unmatched. The CDR3 DNA reads TGTGCCAGTAGTAGGGCAGCGGGAGATGAGCAGTACTTC. It encodes CASSRAAGDEQYF. The entire variable domain, with the rest obtained from reference TRBV19 and TRBJ2-7, is as follows: DGGITQSPKYLFRKEGQNVTLSCEQNLNHDAMYWYRQDPGQGLRLIYYSQIVNDFQKGDIAEGYSVSREKKESFPLTVTSAQKNPTAFYLCASSRAAGDEQYFGPGTRLTVT.

V gene TRBV6-6 combines with J gene TRBJ1-1; 7 bases align to TRBD1. The CDR3 consists of 15 residues. The germline CDR1 and CDR2 sequences are MNHNY and SVGAGI (reference sequence). V lost 5 bases, J lost 3 bases, and 9 bases stayed unmatched. The CDR3 nucleotides read TGTGCCAGCAGTCGTACAGGGGCTTGGGACACTGAAGCTTTCTTT. The encoded protein is CASSRTGAWDTEAFF.

The chain has TRBV7-2 and TRBJ2-7, with 10 nucleotides matching TRBD1. The J segment lost 5 bases and the V segment lost 5 bases, leaving 6 bases of the junction unmatched. The CDR3 consists of 14 residues. Germline CDR1 reads SGHTA; CDR2 reads FQGNSA. This chain's CDR3 is CASSTGTGENEQYF. In DNA form, the CDR3 reads TGTGCCAGCAGCACCGGGACAGGGGAAAACGAGCAGTACTTC.